What follows are 17 T cell receptor beta chains derived from one specimen sequenced in a study of CD8 T cells in Susac syndrome (dated by TCRdb to the late 2010s). The library relied on the immunoSEQ multiplex PCR assay. RNA was extracted using the RNeasy kit, and about 0.5 to 1 ug of the RNA was reverse transcribed with random hexamers. TCRdb's own reprocessing of the public reads used fastp at Q25 and MiXCR and kept productive beta chains. Every entry covers one CDR3 protein and lists the most common genes and DNA from its rows. Across this sample there are over 100,000 distinct CDR3 sequences, with 92% seen only once. Clones ranked in the top ten supply about 0.11% of the sample. The sample was CD8+ T cells from PBMCs. The receptors shown here come from a human donor in good health.

The chain is built from TRBV5-1 and TRBJ2-5, with D uncertain. Germline assignment: CDR1 SGHRS and CDR2 YFSETQ. This CDR3 contains 14 residues. The V gene lost 9 bases and the J gene lost 1 base, with 16 bases spanning the gap. CDR3 coding DNA: TGCGCCAACACCTCAGGCACACCCCAAGAGACCCAGTACTTC. This gives the protein CANTSGTPQETQYF. Looking up the rest from reference TRBV5-1 and TRBJ2-5 gives the full variable domain: KAGVTQTPRYLIKTRGQQVTLSCSPISGHRSVSWYQQTPGQGLQFLFEYFSETQRNKGNFPGRFSGRQFSNSRSEMNVSTLELGDSALYLCANTSGTPQETQYFGPGTRLLVL.

The chain is built from TRBV6-2 or TRBV6-3 and TRBJ2-5; D is unresolved. The CDR3 has 11 amino acids. V was cut by 3 bases and J by 5 bases, with 4 bases left in between. From germline, CDR1 is MNHEY and CDR2 SVGEGT. CDR3 sequence reads: CASSYYETQYF. As DNA, the CDR3 is TGTGCCAGCAGTTATTACGAGACCCAGTACTTC.

V and J are TRBV5-1 and TRBJ2-1, with D perhaps TRBD2 (5 bases). The length of the CDR3 is 14 residues. Germline V gene sequence: CDR1 SGHRS, CDR2 YFSETQ. V lost 5 bases, J lost 6 bases, and 15 bases lay in between. The CDR3 nucleotides are TGCGCCAGCAGTCGTGGGGAGCGTCGCAATGAGCAGTTCTTC. Protein: CASSRGERRNEQFF.

The rearrangement joins TRBV7-9 to TRBJ2-1; 11 nucleotides match TRBD2. The CDR3 spans 15 residues. Looked up from germline, CDR1 is SEHNR and CDR2 is FQNEAQ (reference sequence). The V and J ends lost 3 bases and 5 bases, in that order; junction bases with no gene match: 3. DNA of the CDR3: TGTGCCAGCAGCTTGGGGACTAGCGGCCACAATGAGCAGTTCTTC. Translating it yields CASSLGTSGHNEQFF.

The DNA for the CDR3 is TGTGCCAGCAGAGATCCCAGAGGAGCTTTCTTT. Translated, it gives CASRDPRGAFF. V and J are TRBV2 and TRBJ1-1; no firm D call. This CDR3 is 11 amino acids long. CDR1 and CDR2 from the germline V gene are SNHLY and FYNNEI. The ends were cut back, 6 bases at V and 10 bases at J, with 12 bases in the middle.

The J gene is TRBJ2-4, the V gene TRBV15; D is tentatively TRBD1 or TRBD2 (5 bases each). Germline V CDR1 and CDR2: LNHNV, YYDKDF (reference sequence). This CDR3 contains 17 residues. Deletions cut 0 bases from V and 9 bases from J, with 21 bases between. CDR3 in amino acids: CATSRELWTLGDGIQYF. The CDR3 bases are TGTGCCACCAGCAGAGAACTGTGGACCCTCGGGGACGGCATTCAGTACTTC.

V gene TRBV6-5 combines with J gene TRBJ2-7; D possibly corresponds to TRBD2 (7 bases). The CDR3 length is 14 residues. From germline, CDR1 is MNHEY and CDR2 SVGAGI. V lost 6 bases and J 6 bases, leaving 18 bases between the germline ends. The CDR3, as DNA: TGTGCCAGCAGCCCCCGGGGGGCTATCGTCGAGCAGTACTTC. Amino acids: CASSPRGAIVEQYF.

The J gene is TRBJ1-2, the V gene TRBV6-1; TRBD1 agrees at 10 bases. The CDR3 extends over 17 amino acids. V shed 7 bases and J 4 bases; nucleotides not matched to a gene: 15. CDR1 and CDR2 (germline): MNHNS, SASEGT. The CDR3 DNA reads TGTGCCAGCATGTCGTCCCACCGGGACAGGGGTTCCTATGGCTACACCTTC. This encodes CASMSSHRDRGSYGYTF.

V usage is TRBV29-1 and J usage is TRBJ1-2; D is ambiguous. The germline V gene encodes CDR1 SQVTM and CDR2 ANQGSEA. The V and J ends lost 1 base and 2 bases respectively, with 8 bases between them. The CDR3 covers 13 residues. Here the CDR3 reads CSVEARTNYGYTF. In DNA, the CDR3 is TGCAGCGTTGAAGCTCGGACGAACTATGGCTACACCTTC.

This clonotype has a handful of counts. The V call is TRBV10-3, the J call TRBJ2-7, with TRBD2 matching over 7 bases. Losses at the gene ends were 4 bases for V and 5 bases for J; bases not matched to a gene: 2. From germline, CDR1 is ENHRY and CDR2 SYGVKD. The CDR3 runs to 12 residues. The chain's CDR3 is CAISGGGHEQYF. In nucleotides, the CDR3 is TGTGCCATCAGTGGGGGGGGACACGAGCAGTACTTC.

The chain carries TRBV7-2 and TRBJ2-1; D is ambiguous. CDR3 size: 15 residues. V was cut by 2 bases and J by 0 bases, with 8 bases left in between. Germline CDR1 and CDR2: SGHTA and FQGNSA. Here the CDR3 DNA reads TGTGCCAGCAGCTTAACCCGAGGCTCCTACAATGAGCAGTTCTTC. The encoded protein is CASSLTRGSYNEQFF. The full variable domain, rest sourced from reference TRBV7-2 and TRBJ2-1, is GAGVSQSPSNKVTEKGKDVELRCDPISGHTALYWYRQSLGQGLEFLIYFQGNSAPDKSGLPSDRFSAERTGGSVSTLTIQRTQQEDSAVYLCASSLTRGSYNEQFFGPGTRLTVL.

The chain carries TRBV23-1 and TRBJ2-7, with a weak D call TRBD1 (6 bases). TRBV23-1 is given ORF status, its function remaining uncertain. The CDR3 loop spans 17 amino acids. With 0 bases removed from V and 2 bases from J, the gap between germline ends came to 17 bases. CDR3 loop: CASSQSGWQGITYEQYF. In nucleotides, the CDR3 is TGCGCCAGCAGTCAATCGGGATGGCAGGGGATAACCTACGAGCAGTACTTC.

The chain joins TRBV7-9 to TRBJ2-3, with D uncertain. The CDR3 loop spans 14 amino acids. CDR1 is SEHNR, CDR2 FQNEAQ, per germline (reference sequence). Deletions cut 5 bases from V and 3 bases from J, with 12 bases between. CDR3 coding DNA: TGTGCCAGCAGCGACACCGGCAGGACAGATACGCAGTATTTT. It codes for CASSDTGRTDTQYF.

V gene TRBV6-6 combines with J gene TRBJ2-1; D unresolved. V lost 5 bases to trimming and J lost 9 bases, with 5 bases between them. This CDR3 spans 10 amino acids. Germline CDR1 MNHNY, CDR2 SVGAGI (reference sequence). CDR3 sequence: CASSKGEQFF. CDR3 sequence (DNA): TGTGCCAGCAGTAAGGGTGAGCAGTTCTTC.

The chain employs TRBV29-1 and TRBJ1-2; D ambiguous. V lost 0 bases and J lost 3, with 14 bases in between. This CDR3 has 15 amino acids. CDR1 is SQVTM and CDR2 is ANQGSEA in the germline V gene. The CDR3 region is CSVEDLVPADYGYTF. CDR3 nucleotides: TGCAGCGTTGAAGATCTCGTGCCGGCGGACTATGGCTACACCTTC.

This chain uses TRBV3-1 with TRBJ2-3, with D hard to call. V lost 0 bases to trimming and J lost 6 bases, with 4 bases between them. The CDR3 has 12 residues. CDR1 and CDR2 from the germline V gene are LGHDT and YNNKEL (reference sequence). CDR3 region: CASSQDTDTQYF. The CDR3 DNA sequence: TGTGCCAGCAGCCAAGATACGGATACGCAGTATTTT.

The rearrangement links TRBV12-3 or TRBV12-4 to TRBJ1-1, with D perhaps TRBD1 (5 bases). This CDR3 contains 16 residues. V lost 3 bases, J lost 0 bases, and 14 bases lay in between. The CDR3 DNA reads TGTGCCAGCAGTTTTAAAGTAGGGGCCTTGAACACTGAAGCTTTCTTT. Translated: CASSFKVGALNTEAFF.